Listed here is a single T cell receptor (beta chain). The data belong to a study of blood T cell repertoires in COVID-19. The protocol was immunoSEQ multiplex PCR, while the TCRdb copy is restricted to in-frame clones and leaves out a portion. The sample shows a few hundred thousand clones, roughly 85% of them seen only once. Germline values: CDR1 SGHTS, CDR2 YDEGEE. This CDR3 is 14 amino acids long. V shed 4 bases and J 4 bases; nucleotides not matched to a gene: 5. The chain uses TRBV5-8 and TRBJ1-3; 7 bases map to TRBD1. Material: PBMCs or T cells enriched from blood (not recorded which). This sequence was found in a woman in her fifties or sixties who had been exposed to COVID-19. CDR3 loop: CASSPRGSGNTIYF. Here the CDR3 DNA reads TGTGCCAGCAGCCCCAGGGGGTCCGGAAACACCATATATTTT.